These 16 T cell receptor beta chains came from one sample sequenced in a study of OX40 agonist ivuxolimab in advanced cancers. The library was produced with the immunoSEQ multiplex PCR assay. What TCRdb holds here is the immuneACCESS table cut down to in-frame rearrangements. Part of the clones is not present; checked against another copy, under half of the missing clones reflect an unresolved V gene, and the others are unexplained. Counted in this sample were 55,000 to 65,000 clones; around 80% of them appeared once. The ten largest clones capture 2% to 2.5% of the sample. Specimen: CD4+ or CD8+ T cells sorted from blood, collected in a trial of the OX40 agonist ivuxolimab. The receptor set was obtained from an adult with an advanced solid tumor such as melanoma, head and neck, liver or kidney cancer.

CDR3 bases: TGTGCCAGCAGCCCCCTCACAGGGGTCGGAAACACCATATATTTT. This translates into CASSPLTGVGNTIYF. The chain is built from TRBV7-9 and TRBJ1-3; 7 bases are shared with TRBD1. The CDR3 covers 15 residues. Per germline, CDR1 SEHNR and CDR2 FQNEAQ (reference sequence). V was clipped by 5 bases and J by 4 bases; unmatched bases: 8.

V and J are TRBV5-4 and TRBJ2-2, with 7 bases matching TRBD2. V gave up 2 bases and J gave up 2 bases; unmatched junction bases: 3. The CDR3 runs 15 residues. CDR1 SGHNT and CDR2 YYREEE come from the germline V gene (reference sequence). The CDR3 coding sequence is TGTGCCAGCAGCTTACGGGGGGTAAACACCGGGGAGCTGTTTTTT. This codes for CASSLRGVNTGELFF.

The chain employs TRBV18 and TRBJ1-2, with 10 nucleotides matching TRBD1. The CDR3 runs to 12 residues. Trimming removed 5 bases from V and 11 bases from J; junction bases left unmatched: 5. Per the germline V gene, CDR1 is KGHSH and CDR2 is LQKENI. CDR3 DNA sequence: TGTGCCAGCTCATCGGGACAGGGGATTTACACCTTC. Translation gives CASSSGQGIYTF. The whole variable domain, filled in from reference TRBV18 and TRBJ1-2, reads NAGVMQNPRHLVRRRGQEARLRCSPMKGHSHVYWYRQLPEEGLKFMVYLQKENIIDESGMPKERFSAEFPKEGPSILRIQQVVRGDSAAYFCASSSGQGIYTFGSGTRLTVV.

The rearrangement links TRBV27 to TRBJ1-1; D is unclear. Per germline, CDR1 MNHEY and CDR2 SMNVEV (reference sequence). Trimming removed 2 bases from V and 4 bases from J, with 14 bases in between. This CDR3 has 15 residues. The CDR3 protein is CASSLRGQAGTEAFF. The CDR3 DNA follows: TGTGCCAGCAGTTTAAGAGGGCAGGCGGGCACTGAAGCTTTCTTT.

The genes are TRBV10-3 and TRBJ2-7, with a weak D call TRBD2 (6 bases). V lost 2 bases to trimming and J lost 0 bases, with 14 bases between them. Looked up from germline, CDR1 is ENHRY and CDR2 is SYGVKD. This CDR3 has 16 residues. In DNA form, the CDR3 reads TGTGCCATCAGTGAGGGAGGGTTGGGGGGCTCCTACGAGCAGTACTTC. Translating gives CAISEGGLGGSYEQYF.

J is TRBJ2-3 and V is TRBV27, with D tentatively TRBD1 (7 bases). Per germline, CDR1 MNHEY and CDR2 SMNVEV (reference sequence). V was clipped by 3 bases and J by 0 bases, with 13 bases between them. The CDR3 consists of 16 residues. The CDR3 DNA reads as TGTGCCAGCAGTTTCAGGGGGGCTAGGAGCACAGATACGCAGTATTTT. This sequence encodes CASSFRGARSTDTQYF.

The J gene is TRBJ1-2, the V gene TRBV18; weak D call: TRBD1 (6 bases). The CDR3 is made up of 14 amino acids. Germline CDR1 is KGHSH and CDR2 is LQKENI. Trimming stripped 0 bases from V and 5 bases from J, with 10 bases between. The CDR3 region is CASSPPDRGYGYTF. The CDR3 nucleotides read TGTGCCAGCTCACCACCGGACAGAGGGTATGGCTACACCTTC.

The chain uses TRBV2 and TRBJ1-2; the D gene is possibly TRBD1 (5 bases). The CDR3 consists of 12 residues. CDR1 SNHLY and CDR2 FYNNEI come from the germline V gene. The V end was cut by 8 bases, the J end by 4 bases, with 11 bases between. CDR3 protein: CASARDLYGYTF. The CDR3 DNA sequence: TGTGCCAGCGCCCGGGACCTCTATGGCTACACCTTC.

CDR3 DNA: TGCAGCGTTGCCGGGGCTGGGGCCAACGTCCTGACTTTC. This translates into CSVAGAGANVLTF. The chain combines TRBV29-1 with TRBJ2-6; D perhaps matches TRBD2 (5 bases). V was shortened by 4 bases and J by 2 bases, with 6 bases between the two germline ends. CDR1 and CDR2 (germline): SQVTM, ANQGSEA. CDR3 length: 13 residues.

The chain is built from TRBV10-3 and TRBJ1-3; D is possibly TRBD1 (5 bases). The CDR3 length is 16 residues. Trimming took 2 bases from V and 0 from J, leaving 11 bases between them. The germline gives CDR1 ENHRY, CDR2 SYGVKD. The CDR3 bases are TGTGCCATCAGTGAGGACAGCTTAATCTCTGGAAACACCATATATTTT. This sequence encodes CAISEDSLISGNTIYF.

CDR3 in amino acids: CASTISGRPDTQYF. The DNA for the CDR3 is TGTGCCAGCACCATCAGCGGGAGGCCAGATACGCAGTATTTT. This chain uses TRBV6-1 with TRBJ2-3; 9 nucleotides match TRBD2. The CDR3 consists of 14 residues. Germline CDR1 is MNHNS and CDR2 is SASEGT. V lost 7 bases to trimming and J lost 4 bases; unmatched junction nucleotides: 6.

This clone was recorded once. This chain joins TRBV30 and TRBJ1-3; D is unclear. This CDR3 comprises 11 residues. Trimming removed 4 bases from V and 3 bases from J, with 4 bases in between. From germline, CDR1 is GTSNPN and CDR2 SVGIG (reference sequence). Here the CDR3 reads CAWTIGNTIYF. DNA of the CDR3: TGTGCCTGGACCATTGGAAACACCATATATTTT. Full variable domain (outside the CDR3, taken from reference TRBV30 and TRBJ1-3): SQTIHQWPATLVQPVGSPLSLECTVEGTSNPNLYWYRQAAGRGLQLLFYSVGIGQISSEVPQNLSASRPQDRQFILSSKKLLLSDSGFYLCAWTIGNTIYFGEGSWLTVV.

The chain links TRBV29-1 to TRBJ2-5, with no clear D. Germline-derived CDR1 and CDR2 are SQVTM and ANQGSEA. This CDR3 contains 12 residues. The ends were cut back, 5 bases at V and 1 base at J, with 8 bases in the middle. The CDR3: CSVLQIQETQYF. The CDR3 DNA is TGCAGCGTTCTTCAGATCCAAGAGACCCAGTACTTC.

The V gene is TRBV5-4, the J gene TRBJ2-2; 10 nucleotides match TRBD2. Germline V gene sequence: CDR1 SGHNT, CDR2 YYREEE (reference sequence). This CDR3 has 14 amino acids. Trimming removed 8 bases from V and 1 base from J; junction bases left unmatched: 2. The CDR3 loop reads CASQREGNTGELFF. The CDR3 nucleotides read TGTGCCAGTCAGCGGGAGGGGAACACCGGGGAGCTGTTTTTT.

A single count supports this clone. The chain combines TRBV19 with TRBJ1-4; 7 nucleotides agree with TRBD1. This CDR3 is built from 13 residues. V was clipped by 7 bases and J by 8 bases; unmatched bases: 7. Germline lookup yields CDR1 LNHDA and CDR2 SQIVND (reference sequence). The CDR3 loop reads CASNRQGGEKLFF. In DNA, the CDR3 is TGTGCCAGTAATCGACAGGGCGGGGAAAAACTGTTTTTT.

V usage is TRBV2 and J usage is TRBJ2-1, with 10 bases identical to TRBD2. The CDR3 has 16 residues. V was clipped by 7 bases and J by 7 bases; unmatched bases: 13. Looked up from germline, CDR1 is SNHLY and CDR2 is FYNNEI. CDR3 in DNA: TGTGCCAGCACTTATGCCCTGGGACTAGCGAAGAATGAGCAGTTCTTC. This codes for CASTYALGLAKNEQFF.